Listed below are T cell receptor beta chains from one sample, sequenced in a study of CD8 T cells in Susac syndrome. TCRdb re-analysed the immunoSEQ multiplex PCR reads in MiXCR, keeping a single row per CDR3 protein. The sample has about 140,000 distinct CDR3 sequences, about 95% seen once. What was sequenced was CD4+ T cells from PBMCs. Receptors originate from a human donor with Susac syndrome. CDR3s include the opening cysteine and the closing phenylalanine or tryptophan. The D gene is left open where the match is weak. Clone size appears in some rows only: once, few, many, or a class for an expanded clone.

V: TRBV20-1; D: NA; J: TRBJ2-1; size: NA; DNA: TGCAGTGCTAGAGATATCCAGCAGCGCAATGAGCAGTTCTTC; CDR3: CSARDIQQRNEQFF
V: TRBV29-1; D: NA; J: TRBJ1-1; size: NA; DNA: TGCAGCGTAACCAACACTGAAGCTTTCTTT; CDR3: CSVTNTEAFF
V: TRBV7-2; D: TRBD2; J: TRBJ2-7; size: NA; DNA: TGTGCCAGCAGCTTAGGGCTAGCGGGAGGGTCGCTCCACGAGCAGTACTTC; CDR3: CASSLGLAGGSLHEQYF
V: TRBV20-1; D: NA; J: TRBJ2-5; size: NA; DNA: TGCAGTGCTAGAATGTTCCAAGAGACCCAGTACTTC; CDR3: CSARMFQETQYF
V: TRBV20-1; D: NA; J: TRBJ2-3; size: NA; DNA: TGCAGTGCTACTCCGTCAGATACGCAGTATTTT; CDR3: CSATPSDTQYF
V: TRBV29-1; D: TRBD1; J: TRBJ1-5; size: once; DNA: TGCAGCGTAGGACAGGGGTCTGGCAATCAGCCCCAGCATTTT; CDR3: CSVGQGSGNQPQHF
V: TRBV24-1; D: NA; J: TRBJ2-6; size: NA; DNA: TGTGCCACCCCAGACAGAAAGAGGGGGGCCAACGTCCTGACTTTC; CDR3: CATPDRKRGANVLTF
V: TRBV10-3; D: TRBD2; J: TRBJ2-1; size: NA; DNA: TGTGCCATCACGGGGACTAGCGGGGTGTCCTACAATGAGCAGTTCTTC; CDR3: CAITGTSGVSYNEQFF
V: TRBV5-4; D: TRBD1; J: TRBJ2-5; size: NA; DNA: TGTGCCACCAAGACAGGGGGAGGAGAGACCCAGTACTTC; CDR3: CATKTGGGETQYF
V: TRBV7-2; D: TRBD2; J: TRBJ2-1; size: NA; DNA: TGTGCCAGCAGCTTACTTCCAGCGGGGCTCTCCAATGAGCAGTTCTTC; CDR3: CASSLLPAGLSNEQFF
V: TRBV5-1; D: TRBD2; J: TRBJ2-6; size: once; DNA: TGCGCCAGCAGCTGGGCCGGGACTAGCGGAGGAGCTGGGGCCAACGTCCTGACTTTC; CDR3: CASSWAGTSGGAGANVLTF
V: TRBV29-1; D: NA; J: TRBJ2-1; size: NA; DNA: TGCAGCGTTGAGATCGGGTTCAATGAGCAGTTCTTC; CDR3: CSVEIGFNEQFF
V: TRBV2; D: NA; J: TRBJ1-2; size: NA; DNA: TGTGCCAGCAGTGTGACACCGAACTATGGCTACACCTTC; CDR3: CASSVTPNYGYTF
V: TRBV30; D: NA; J: TRBJ2-6; size: NA; DNA: TGTGCCTTCGTACCTGTCTCTGGGGCCAACGTCCTGACTTTC; CDR3: CAFVPVSGANVLTF
V: TRBV12-3/TRBV12-4; D: NA; J: TRBJ2-6; size: NA; DNA: TGTGCCAGCAGTTTTAGGGGGTCTGGGGCCAACGTCCTGACTTTC; CDR3: CASSFRGSGANVLTF
V: TRBV25-1; D: NA; J: TRBJ1-2; size: NA; DNA: TGTGCCAGCAGTGAAAGTGGAGGGGAACCGACGGCAGAGGGCTACACCTTC; CDR3: CASSESGGEPTAEGYTF
V: TRBV30; D: NA; J: TRBJ2-5; size: NA; DNA: TGTGCCTGGGGGAGGCCCCCAGAGACCCAGTACTTC; CDR3: CAWGRPPETQYF